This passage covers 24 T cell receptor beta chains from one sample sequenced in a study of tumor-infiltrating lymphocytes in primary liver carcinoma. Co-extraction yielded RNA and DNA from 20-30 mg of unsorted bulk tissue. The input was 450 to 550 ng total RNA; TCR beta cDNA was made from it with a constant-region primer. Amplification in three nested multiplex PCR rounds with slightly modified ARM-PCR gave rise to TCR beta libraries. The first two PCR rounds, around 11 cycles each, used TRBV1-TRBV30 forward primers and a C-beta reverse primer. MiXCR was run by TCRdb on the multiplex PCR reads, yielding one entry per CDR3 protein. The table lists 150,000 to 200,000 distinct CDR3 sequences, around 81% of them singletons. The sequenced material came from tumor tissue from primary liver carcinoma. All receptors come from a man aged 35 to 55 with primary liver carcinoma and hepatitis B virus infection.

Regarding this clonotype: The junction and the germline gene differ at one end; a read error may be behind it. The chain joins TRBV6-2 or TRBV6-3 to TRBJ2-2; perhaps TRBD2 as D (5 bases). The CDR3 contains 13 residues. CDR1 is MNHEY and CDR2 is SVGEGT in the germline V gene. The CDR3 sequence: CASTIQMTGELLF. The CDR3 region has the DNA TGTGCCAGCACCATACAGATGACCGGGGAGCTGTTATTT.

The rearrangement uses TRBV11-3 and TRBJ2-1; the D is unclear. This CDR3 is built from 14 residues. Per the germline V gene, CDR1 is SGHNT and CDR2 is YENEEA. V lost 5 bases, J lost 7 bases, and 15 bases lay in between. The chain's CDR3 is CASSIGASNNEQFF. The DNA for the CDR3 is TGTGCCAGCAGCATAGGCGCCTCGAATAATGAGCAGTTCTTC.

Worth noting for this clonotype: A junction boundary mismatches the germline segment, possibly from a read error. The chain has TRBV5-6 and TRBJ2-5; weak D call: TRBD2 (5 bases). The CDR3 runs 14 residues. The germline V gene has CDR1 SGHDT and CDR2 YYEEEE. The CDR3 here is CTSSLEASQETQYF. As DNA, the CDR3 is TGTACCAGTAGCTTGGAGGCTAGTCAAGAGACCCAGTACTTC.

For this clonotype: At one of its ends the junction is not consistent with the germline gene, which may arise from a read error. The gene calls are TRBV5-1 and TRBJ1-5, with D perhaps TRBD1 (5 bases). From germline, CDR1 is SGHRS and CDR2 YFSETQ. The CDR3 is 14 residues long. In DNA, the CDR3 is TGTGCCAGCAGCTTGGGGGACCTAAATCAGCCCCATCATTTT. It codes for CASSLGDLNQPHHF.

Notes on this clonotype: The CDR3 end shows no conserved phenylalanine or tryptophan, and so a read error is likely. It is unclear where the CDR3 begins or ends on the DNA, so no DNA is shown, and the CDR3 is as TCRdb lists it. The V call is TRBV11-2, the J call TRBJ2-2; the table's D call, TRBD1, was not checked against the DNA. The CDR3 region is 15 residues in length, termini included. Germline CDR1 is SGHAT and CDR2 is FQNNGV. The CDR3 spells CVSSHVRGRTGELFY.

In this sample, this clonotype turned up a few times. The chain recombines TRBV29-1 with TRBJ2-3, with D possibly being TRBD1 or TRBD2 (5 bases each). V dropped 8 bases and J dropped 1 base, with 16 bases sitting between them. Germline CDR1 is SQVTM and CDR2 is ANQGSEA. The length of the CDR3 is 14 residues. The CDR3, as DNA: TGCAGCTCCGGGGCGGAAGCCGGCACAGATACGCAGTATTTT. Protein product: CSSGAEAGTDTQYF.

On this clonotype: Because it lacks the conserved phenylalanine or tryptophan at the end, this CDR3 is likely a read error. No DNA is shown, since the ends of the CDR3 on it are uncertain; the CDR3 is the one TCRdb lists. CDR3 in amino acids: CASSFKGLGYGYIL. The gene calls are TRBV11-1 and TRBJ1-2. CDR1 and CDR2 from the germline V gene are SGHAT and FQDESV (reference sequence). The CDR3 is made up of 14 amino acids, end residues included.

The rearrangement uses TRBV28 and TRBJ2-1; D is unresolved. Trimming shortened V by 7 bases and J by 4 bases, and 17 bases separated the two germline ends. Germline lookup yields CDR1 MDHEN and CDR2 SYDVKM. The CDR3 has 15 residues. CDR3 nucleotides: TGTGCCAGCAATTTTCAGTTGATCCATTACAATGAGCAGTTCTTC. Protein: CASNFQLIHYNEQFF.

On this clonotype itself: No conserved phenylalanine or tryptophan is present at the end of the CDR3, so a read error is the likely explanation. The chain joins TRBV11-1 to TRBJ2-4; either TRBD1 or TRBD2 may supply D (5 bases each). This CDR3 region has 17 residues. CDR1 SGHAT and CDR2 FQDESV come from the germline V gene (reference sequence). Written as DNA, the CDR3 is TGTGCCAGCAGCTTTCCCGGTACTAGAGGGACCAAATACATTCAGTACTTG. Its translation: CASSFPGTRGTKYIQYL.

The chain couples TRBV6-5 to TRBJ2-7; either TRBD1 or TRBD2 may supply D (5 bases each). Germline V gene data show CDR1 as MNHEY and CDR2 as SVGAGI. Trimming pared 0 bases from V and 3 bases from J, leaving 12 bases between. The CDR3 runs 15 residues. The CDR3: CASSYSGPGSYEQYF. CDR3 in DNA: TGTGCCAGCAGTTACTCAGGCCCAGGGAGCTACGAGCAGTACTTC.

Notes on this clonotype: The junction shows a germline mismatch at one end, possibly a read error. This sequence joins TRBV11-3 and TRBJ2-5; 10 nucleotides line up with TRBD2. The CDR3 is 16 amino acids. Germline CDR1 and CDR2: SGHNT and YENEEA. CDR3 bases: TGTCCCAGCAGCACAGGGTCTAGCGGGAGCGGGGAGACACAGTACTTC. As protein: CPSSTGSSGSGETQYF. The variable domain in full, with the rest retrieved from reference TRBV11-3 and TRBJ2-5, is EAGVVQSPRYKIIEKKQPVAFWCNPISGHNTLYWYLQNLGQGPELLIRYENEEAVDDSQLPKDRFSAERLKGVDSTLKIQPAELGDSAVYLCPSSTGSSGSGETQYFGPGTRLLVL.

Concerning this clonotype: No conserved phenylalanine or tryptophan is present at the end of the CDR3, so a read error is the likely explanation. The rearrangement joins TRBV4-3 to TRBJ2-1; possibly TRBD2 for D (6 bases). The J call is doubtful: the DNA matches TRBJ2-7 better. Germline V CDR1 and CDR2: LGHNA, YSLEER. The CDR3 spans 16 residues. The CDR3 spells CTSSQDRSGFHNEQYL. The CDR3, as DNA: TGCACCAGCAGCCAAGATAGGAGCGGGTTTCACAATGAGCAGTACTTA.

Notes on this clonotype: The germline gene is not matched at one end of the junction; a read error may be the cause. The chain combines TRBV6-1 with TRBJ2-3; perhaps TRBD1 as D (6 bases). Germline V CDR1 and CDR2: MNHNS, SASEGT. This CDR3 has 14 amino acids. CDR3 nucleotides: TGTACCAGCAGTTTTTCCAGGGGTGCGGATACGCAGTATTTT. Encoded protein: CTSSFSRGADTQYF.

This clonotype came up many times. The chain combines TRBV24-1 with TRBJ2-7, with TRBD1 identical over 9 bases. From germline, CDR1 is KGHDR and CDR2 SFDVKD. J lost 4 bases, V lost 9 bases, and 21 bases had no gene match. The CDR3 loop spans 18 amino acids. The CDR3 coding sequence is TGTGCCACCTCGCCCCCGGACAGGGGACCTTCAACAATGTACGAGCAGTACTTC. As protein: CATSPPDRGPSTMYEQYF.

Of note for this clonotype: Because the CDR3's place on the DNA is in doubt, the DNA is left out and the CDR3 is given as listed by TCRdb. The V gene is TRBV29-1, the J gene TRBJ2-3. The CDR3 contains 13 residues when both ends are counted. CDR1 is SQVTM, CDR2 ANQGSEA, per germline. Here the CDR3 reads CSVGLGSTDTHYF.

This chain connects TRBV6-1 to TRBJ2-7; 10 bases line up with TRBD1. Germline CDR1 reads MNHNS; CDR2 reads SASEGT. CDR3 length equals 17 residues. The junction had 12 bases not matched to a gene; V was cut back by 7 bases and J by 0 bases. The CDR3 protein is CASTERGTGVFSYEQYF. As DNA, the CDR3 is TGTGCCAGCACAGAAAGGGGGACAGGGGTCTTCTCCTACGAGCAGTACTTC.

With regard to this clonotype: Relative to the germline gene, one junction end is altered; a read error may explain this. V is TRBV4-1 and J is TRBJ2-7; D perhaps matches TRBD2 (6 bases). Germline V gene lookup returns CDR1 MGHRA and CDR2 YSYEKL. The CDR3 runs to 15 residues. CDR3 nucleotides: TGCGCCGGCAGCCAAGATAAGGCACTAGCCATGGCGCAGTACTTT. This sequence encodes CAGSQDKALAMAQYF.

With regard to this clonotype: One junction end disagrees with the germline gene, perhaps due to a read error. The CDR3 loop is CAGSLEPSGSWVEQYF. The CDR3 DNA follows: TGTGCCGGCAGCTTAGAACCTAGTGGGAGCTGGGTCGAGCAATACTTC. The chain couples TRBV11-2 to TRBJ2-7; weak D call: TRBD2 (5 bases). CDR1 and CDR2 (germline): SGHAT, FQNNGV. The CDR3 is 16 residues long.

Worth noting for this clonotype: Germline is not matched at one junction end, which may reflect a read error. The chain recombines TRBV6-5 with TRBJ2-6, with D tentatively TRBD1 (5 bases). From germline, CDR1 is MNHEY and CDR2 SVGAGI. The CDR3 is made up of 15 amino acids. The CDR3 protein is CPSSQRGPGANLLTF. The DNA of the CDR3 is TGTCCCAGCAGCCAAAGGGGCCCTGGGGCCAACTTACTGACTTTC.

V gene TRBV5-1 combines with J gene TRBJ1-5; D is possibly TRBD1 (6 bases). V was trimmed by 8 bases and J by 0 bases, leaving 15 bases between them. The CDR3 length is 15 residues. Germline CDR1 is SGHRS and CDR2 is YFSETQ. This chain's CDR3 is CASSAGVNSNQPQHF. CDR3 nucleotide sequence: TGCGCCAGTAGCGCAGGGGTGAATAGCAATCAGCCCCAGCATTTT.

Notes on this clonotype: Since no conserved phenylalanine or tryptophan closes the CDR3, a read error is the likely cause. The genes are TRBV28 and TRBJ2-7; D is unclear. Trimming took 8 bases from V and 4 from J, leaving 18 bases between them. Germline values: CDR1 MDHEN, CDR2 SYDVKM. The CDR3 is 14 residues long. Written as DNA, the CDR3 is TGTGCCAGCTTCCCATTCGGCGGCTCATACGAGCAGTACCTC. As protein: CASFPFGGSYEQYL.

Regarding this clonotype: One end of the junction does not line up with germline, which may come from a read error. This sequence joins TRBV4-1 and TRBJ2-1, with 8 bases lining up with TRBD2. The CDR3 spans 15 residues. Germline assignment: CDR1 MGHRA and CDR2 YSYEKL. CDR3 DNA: TGCGCCAGTAGCCAAGACCTTCGGGGGGGCAGTCAGCAGTTCTTC. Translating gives CASSQDLRGGSQQFF.

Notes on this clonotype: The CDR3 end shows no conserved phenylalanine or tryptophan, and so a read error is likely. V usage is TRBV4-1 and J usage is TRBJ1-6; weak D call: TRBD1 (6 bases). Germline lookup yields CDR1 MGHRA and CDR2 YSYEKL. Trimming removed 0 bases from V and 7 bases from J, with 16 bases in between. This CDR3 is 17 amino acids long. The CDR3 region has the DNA TGCGCCAGCAGCCAAGATCGGGAACAGGGCCGGAATTCACCCCTCCACATT. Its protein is CASSQDREQGRNSPLHI.

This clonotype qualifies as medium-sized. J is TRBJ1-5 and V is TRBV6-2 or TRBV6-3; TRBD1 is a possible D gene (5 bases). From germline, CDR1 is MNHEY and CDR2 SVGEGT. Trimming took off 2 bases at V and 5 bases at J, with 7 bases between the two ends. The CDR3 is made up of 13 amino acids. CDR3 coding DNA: TGTGCCAGCAGTTACGACAGCTATCAGCCCCAGCATTTT. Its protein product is CASSYDSYQPQHF.